Shown below are 20 T cell receptor beta chains from a single sample sequenced in a study of OX40 agonist ivuxolimab in advanced cancers. Libraries were prepared by immunoSEQ multiplex PCR; TCRdb keeps only in-frame clonotypes and omits some of them. The sample includes roughly 57,000 clones, approximately 86% of them seen just once. The source material was CD4+ or CD8+ T cells sorted from blood, sampled in a trial of the OX40 agonist ivuxolimab. Source of these receptors: an adult with an advanced solid tumor such as melanoma, head and neck, liver or kidney cancer.

V and J are TRBV10-3 and TRBJ2-7, with 9 bases lining up with TRBD2. J lost 3 bases, V lost 2 bases, and 5 bases had no gene match. CDR3 length equals 15 residues. Germline loops: CDR1 ENHRY, CDR2 SYGVKD. CDR3 in amino acids: CAISEVNSGSYEQYF. CDR3 sequence (DNA): TGTGCCATCAGTGAGGTAAATAGCGGGAGCTACGAGCAGTACTTC.

This sequence joins TRBV2 and TRBJ2-2, with 7 bases lining up with TRBD1. Germline values: CDR1 SNHLY, CDR2 FYNNEI. The CDR3 has 15 amino acids. With 6 bases clipped from V and 1 base from J, the junction kept 5 bases outside the gene matches. The CDR3 protein is CASSARTGNTGELFF. The CDR3 DNA reads as TGTGCCAGCAGCGCAAGGACAGGGAACACCGGGGAGCTGTTTTTT.

The CDR3 bases are TGTGCCAGCAGTGGCGGCAGGGGGAACTACAATGAGCAGTTCTTC. It translates to CASSGGRGNYNEQFF. The genes are TRBV2 and TRBJ2-1; TRBD1 aligns across 7 bases. The J segment lost 3 bases and the V segment lost 4 bases, leaving 6 bases of the junction unmatched. The CDR3 totals 15 residues. Germline loops: CDR1 SNHLY, CDR2 FYNNEI.

The rearrangement joins TRBV2 to TRBJ2-5; D may be TRBD1 or TRBD2 (5 bases each). The V end lost 6 bases, the J end lost 4 bases, and 9 bases lay between the germline ends. This CDR3 comprises 12 residues. Germline CDR1 SNHLY, CDR2 FYNNEI. The CDR3 DNA reads as TGTGCCAGCAGCGCCGGGACAGAGACCCAGTACTTC. It translates to CASSAGTETQYF.

V usage is TRBV14 and J usage is TRBJ2-7; 13 bases agree with TRBD2. The CDR3 length is 15 residues. CDR1 and CDR2 (germline): SGHDN, FVKESK. V lost 6 bases to trimming and J lost 3 bases; unmatched junction nucleotides: 5. The chain's CDR3 is CASSRGLAGNYEQYF. DNA of the CDR3: TGTGCCAGCAGTAGGGGACTAGCGGGAAACTACGAGCAGTACTTC.

This chain links TRBV4-2 with TRBJ2-3; the D is unclear. The CDR3 consists of 14 residues. The V and J ends lost 1 base and 6 bases respectively, with 11 bases between them. Germline CDR1 LGHNA, CDR2 YNFKEQ. The CDR3 spells CASSQASQWDTQYF. In DNA form, the CDR3 reads TGTGCCAGCAGCCAAGCTTCACAGTGGGATACGCAGTATTTT.

This chain uses TRBV6-5 with TRBJ2-1, with TRBD1 identical over 7 bases. This CDR3 is built from 12 residues. Trimming at V came to 6 bases and at J to 12 bases, leaving 8 bases not matched to a gene. CDR1 is MNHEY and CDR2 is SVGAGI in the germline V gene. The DNA for the CDR3 is TGTGCCAGCAGGGCAGGGGGTACGGGGCAGTTCTTC. This codes for CASRAGGTGQFF.

V gene TRBV20-1 combines with J gene TRBJ2-7; D is unresolved. V gave up 3 bases and J gave up 6 bases, with 9 bases separating them. The CDR3 runs to 11 residues. Germline lookup yields CDR1 DFQATT and CDR2 SNEGSKA (reference sequence). The CDR3 nucleotides read TGCAGTGCTAGCGGCCTCCGCGAGCAGTACTTC. Its translation is CSASGLREQYF.

The chain employs TRBV11-2 and TRBJ1-1; no firm D call. The V gene's germline CDR1 is SGHAT and CDR2 FQNNGV. The CDR3 consists of 14 residues. Trimming stripped 7 bases from V and 3 bases from J, with 15 bases between. The CDR3 is CASNPDPRDTEAFF. For the CDR3, the DNA is TGTGCCAGCAACCCCGACCCCCGGGACACTGAAGCTTTCTTT.

A few counts support this clone. J is TRBJ2-7 and V is TRBV5-1, with 9 bases fitting TRBD2. With V trimmed by 4 bases and J by 3 bases, 5 bases remained unmatched. Germline V gives CDR1 SGHRS, CDR2 YFSETQ. This CDR3 spans 14 amino acids. Here the CDR3 DNA reads TGCGCCAGCAGCCCACCGACTAGCGGCTACGAGCAGTACTTC. As protein: CASSPPTSGYEQYF.

This chain uses TRBV19 with TRBJ2-5; 10 positions agree with TRBD2. TRBJ2-7 matches the DNA end more closely, so the J call is doubtful. This CDR3 has 15 residues. Germline V gives CDR1 LNHDA, CDR2 SQIVND (reference sequence). DNA for the CDR3: TGTGCCAGTAGTAGCAGCGGGAGGGGCACCTACGAGCAGTACTTC. It is translated as CASSSSGRGTYEQYF.

This chain joins TRBV18 and TRBJ1-1; 8 positions match TRBD1. The ends lost 4 bases at V and 4 bases at J; junction bases unmatched: 8. Germline CDR1 reads KGHSH; CDR2 reads LQKENI. The CDR3 runs 15 residues. CDR3 in amino acids: CASSQLDRAGTEAFF. The CDR3 DNA follows: TGTGCCAGCTCACAACTGGACAGGGCGGGCACTGAAGCTTTCTTT.

The V call is TRBV10-3, the J call TRBJ2-2, with 7 positions matching TRBD1. Per germline, CDR1 ENHRY and CDR2 SYGVKD. J gave up 2 bases and V 10 bases, and 19 bases lay outside the gene matches. The CDR3 runs to 18 residues. CDR3 sequence reads: CAKPYRDDRADNTGELFF. DNA for the CDR3: TGTGCCAAACCTTACAGAGACGACAGGGCGGATAACACCGGGGAGCTGTTTTTT.

The rearrangement joins TRBV18 to TRBJ2-7; 9 bases are a match to TRBD1. From germline, CDR1 is KGHSH and CDR2 LQKENI. This CDR3 spans 13 amino acids. V gave up 3 bases and J gave up 5 bases; unmatched junction bases: 2. The CDR3 DNA follows: TGTGCCAGCTCACCGAGGGACAGGGACGAGCAGTACTTC. Translating gives CASSPRDRDEQYF.

This chain uses TRBV27 with TRBJ1-1; D perhaps matches TRBD1 (5 bases). There are 14 residues in the CDR3. The V end was cut by 4 bases, the J end by 1 base, with 10 bases between. In germline, CDR1 is MNHEY, CDR2 SMNVEV (reference sequence). CDR3 residues: CASSSGTGNTEAFF. The CDR3 DNA reads TGTGCCAGCAGTTCCGGGACGGGGAACACTGAAGCTTTCTTT.

The chain combines TRBV7-3 with TRBJ2-7; 11 nucleotides agree with TRBD2. The CDR3 runs 15 residues. Germline V CDR1 and CDR2: SGHTA, FQGTGA. Unmatched junction bases numbered 2, after V lost 1 base and J lost 3 bases. DNA of the CDR3: TGTGCCAGCAGCTTAATGGGGACTAGCGGCTACGAGCAGTACTTC. Translated: CASSLMGTSGYEQYF.

The chain recombines TRBV10-2 with TRBJ2-3; TRBD2 matches 7 bases. J lost 0 bases, V lost 7 bases, and 13 bases had no gene match. CDR1 is WSHSY, CDR2 SAAADI, per germline. There are 17 residues in the CDR3. The CDR3 DNA is TGCGCCAGCATCGGGAGCGGGATGACTTCTAGCACAGATACGCAGTATTTT. This translates into CASIGSGMTSSTDTQYF.

The gene calls are TRBV5-4 and TRBJ2-6; 8 positions match TRBD1. J lost 1 base, V lost 0 bases, and 3 bases had no gene match. CDR3 length: 17 amino acids. Germline V gives CDR1 SGHNT, CDR2 YYREEE (reference sequence). The CDR3: CASSLGQGSSGANVLTF. For the CDR3, the DNA is TGTGCCAGCAGCTTGGGACAGGGGAGTTCTGGGGCCAACGTCCTGACTTTC.

V usage is TRBV13 and J usage is TRBJ1-6, with TRBD1 matching over 8 bases. The CDR3 is 16 residues long. Trimming cost V 6 bases and J 7 bases; bases outside gene matches: 11. Germline CDR1 and CDR2: PRHDT and FYEKMQ (reference sequence). The CDR3 here is CASRFTGQGGNSPLHF. CDR3 in DNA: TGTGCCAGCAGGTTCACCGGACAGGGTGGAAATTCACCCCTCCACTTT.

The J gene is TRBJ2-7, the V gene TRBV6-1; D ambiguous. The CDR3 contains 11 residues. V was cut by 10 bases and J by 3 bases, with 10 bases left in between. CDR1 is MNHNS and CDR2 is SASEGT in the germline V gene. CDR3 region: CATGEDYEQYF. The CDR3 DNA reads TGTGCCACAGGAGAAGACTACGAGCAGTACTTC.